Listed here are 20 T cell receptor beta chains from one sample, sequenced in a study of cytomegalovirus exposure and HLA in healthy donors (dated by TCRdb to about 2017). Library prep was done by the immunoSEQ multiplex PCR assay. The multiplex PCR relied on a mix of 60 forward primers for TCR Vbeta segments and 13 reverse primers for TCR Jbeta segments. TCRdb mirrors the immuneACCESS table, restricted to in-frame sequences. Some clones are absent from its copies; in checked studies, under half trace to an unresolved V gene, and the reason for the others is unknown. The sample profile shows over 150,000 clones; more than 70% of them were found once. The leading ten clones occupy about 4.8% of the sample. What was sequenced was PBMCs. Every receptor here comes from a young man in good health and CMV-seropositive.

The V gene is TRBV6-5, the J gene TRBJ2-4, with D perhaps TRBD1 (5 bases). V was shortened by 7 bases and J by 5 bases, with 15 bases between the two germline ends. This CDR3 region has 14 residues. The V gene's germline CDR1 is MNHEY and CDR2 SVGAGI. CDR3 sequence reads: CASMRSGAENIQYF. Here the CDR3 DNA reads TGTGCCAGCATGAGAAGTGGGGCCGAAAACATTCAGTACTTC.

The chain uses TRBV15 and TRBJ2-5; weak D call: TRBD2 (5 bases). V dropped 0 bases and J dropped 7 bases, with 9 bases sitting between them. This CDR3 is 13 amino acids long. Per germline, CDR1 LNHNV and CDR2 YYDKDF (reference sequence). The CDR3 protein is CATSRDLAGTQYF. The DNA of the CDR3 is TGTGCCACCAGCAGAGATCTGGCGGGGACCCAGTACTTC.

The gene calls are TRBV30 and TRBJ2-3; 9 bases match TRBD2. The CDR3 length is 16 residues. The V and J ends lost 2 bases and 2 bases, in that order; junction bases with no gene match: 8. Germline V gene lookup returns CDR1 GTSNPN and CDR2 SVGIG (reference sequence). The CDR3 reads CAWSRSGGLPTDTQYF. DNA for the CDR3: TGTGCCTGGAGTAGAAGCGGGGGGTTACCCACAGATACGCAGTATTTT.

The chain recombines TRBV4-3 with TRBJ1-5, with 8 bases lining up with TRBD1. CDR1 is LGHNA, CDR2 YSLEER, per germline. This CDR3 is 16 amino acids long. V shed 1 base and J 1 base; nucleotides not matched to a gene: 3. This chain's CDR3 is CASSQGTGRSNQPQHF. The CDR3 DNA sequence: TGCGCCAGCAGCCAAGGGACAGGGCGAAGCAATCAGCCCCAGCATTTT.

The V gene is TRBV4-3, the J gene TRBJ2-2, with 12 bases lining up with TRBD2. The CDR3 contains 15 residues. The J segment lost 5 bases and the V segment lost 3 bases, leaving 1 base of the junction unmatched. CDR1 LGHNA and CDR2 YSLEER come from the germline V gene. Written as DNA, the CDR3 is TGCGCCAGCAGCCATACTAGCGGGGGGACCGGGGAGCTGTTTTTT. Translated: CASSHTSGGTGELFF.

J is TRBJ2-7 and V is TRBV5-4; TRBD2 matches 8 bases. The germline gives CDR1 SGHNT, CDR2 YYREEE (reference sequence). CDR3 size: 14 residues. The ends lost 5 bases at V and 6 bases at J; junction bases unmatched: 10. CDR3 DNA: TGTGCCAGCAGGTTTGGACTAGCCATGAGCGAGCAGTACTTC. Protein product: CASRFGLAMSEQYF. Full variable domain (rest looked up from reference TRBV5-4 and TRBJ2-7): ETGVTQSPTHLIKTRGQQVTLRCSSQSGHNTVSWYQQALGQGPQFIFQYYREEENGRGNFPPRFSGLQFPNYSSELNVNALELDDSALYLCASRFGLAMSEQYFGPGTRLTVT.

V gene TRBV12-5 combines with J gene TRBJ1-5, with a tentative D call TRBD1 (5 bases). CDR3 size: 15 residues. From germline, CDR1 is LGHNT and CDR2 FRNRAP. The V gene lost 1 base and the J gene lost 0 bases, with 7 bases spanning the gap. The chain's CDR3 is CASGLGGGSNQPQHF. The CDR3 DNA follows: TGTGCTAGTGGTTTGGGGGGGGGTAGCAATCAGCCCCAGCATTTT.

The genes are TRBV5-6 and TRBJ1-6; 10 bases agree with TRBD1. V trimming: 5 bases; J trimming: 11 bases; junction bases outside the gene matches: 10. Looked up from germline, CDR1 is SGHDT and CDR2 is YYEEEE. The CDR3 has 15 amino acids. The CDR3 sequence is CASRPRDRGLAPLHF. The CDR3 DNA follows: TGTGCCAGCAGGCCCCGGGACAGGGGATTGGCACCCCTCCACTTT. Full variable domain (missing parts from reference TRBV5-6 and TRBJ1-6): DAGVTQSPTHLIKTRGQQVTLRCSPKSGHDTVSWYQQALGQGPQFIFQYYEEEERQRGNFPDRFSGHQFPNYSSELNVNALLLGDSALYLCASRPRDRGLAPLHFGNGTRLTVT.

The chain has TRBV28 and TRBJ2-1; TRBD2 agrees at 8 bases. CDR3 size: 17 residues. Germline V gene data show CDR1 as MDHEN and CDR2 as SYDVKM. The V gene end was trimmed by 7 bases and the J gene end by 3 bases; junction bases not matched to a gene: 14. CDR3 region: CASTPSGVAGLYNEQFF. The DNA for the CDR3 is TGTGCCAGCACCCCCAGTGGGGTAGCGGGACTCTACAATGAGCAGTTCTTC.

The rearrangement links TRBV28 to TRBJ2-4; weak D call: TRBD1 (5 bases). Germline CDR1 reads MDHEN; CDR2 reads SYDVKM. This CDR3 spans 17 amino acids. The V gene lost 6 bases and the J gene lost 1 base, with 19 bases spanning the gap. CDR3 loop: CASSLTPRTRAKNIQYF. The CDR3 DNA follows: TGTGCCAGCAGCCTTACTCCCAGGACACGGGCCAAAAACATTCAGTACTTC.

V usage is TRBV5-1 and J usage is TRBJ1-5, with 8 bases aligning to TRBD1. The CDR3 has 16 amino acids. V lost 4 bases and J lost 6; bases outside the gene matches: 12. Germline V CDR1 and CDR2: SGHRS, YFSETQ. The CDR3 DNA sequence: TGCGCCAGCAGCCCCCGTGCAGGGGGCGCGGGTCAGCCCCAGCATTTT. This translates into CASSPRAGGAGQPQHF.

The CDR3 protein is CASSAAGRGANVLTF. In DNA form, the CDR3 reads TGTGCCAGTAGTGCCGCGGGAAGAGGGGCCAACGTCCTGACTTTC. The chain links TRBV19 to TRBJ2-6; D possibly corresponds to TRBD2 (6 bases). The CDR3 contains 15 residues. Germline CDR1 LNHDA, CDR2 SQIVND (reference sequence). V was clipped by 5 bases and J by 4 bases, with 12 bases between them.

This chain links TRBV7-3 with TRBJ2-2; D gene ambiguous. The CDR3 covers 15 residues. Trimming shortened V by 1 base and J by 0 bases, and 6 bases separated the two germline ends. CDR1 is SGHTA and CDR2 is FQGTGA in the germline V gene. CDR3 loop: CASSLMAANTGELFF. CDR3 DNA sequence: TGTGCCAGCAGCTTAATGGCAGCGAACACCGGGGAGCTGTTTTTT.

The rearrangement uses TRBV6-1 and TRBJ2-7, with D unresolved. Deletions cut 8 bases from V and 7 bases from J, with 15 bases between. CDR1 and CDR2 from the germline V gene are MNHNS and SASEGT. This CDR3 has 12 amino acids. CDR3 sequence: CASPRVGGEQYF. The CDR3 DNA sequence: TGTGCCAGCCCCCGGGTGGGTGGGGAGCAGTACTTC.

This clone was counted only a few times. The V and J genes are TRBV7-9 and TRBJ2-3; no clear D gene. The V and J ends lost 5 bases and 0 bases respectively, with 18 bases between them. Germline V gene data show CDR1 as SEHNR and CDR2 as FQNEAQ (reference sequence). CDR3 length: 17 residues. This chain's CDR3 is CASSQIPKLTSTDTQYF. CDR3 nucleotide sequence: TGTGCCAGCAGCCAAATTCCCAAACTAACTAGCACAGATACGCAGTATTTT.

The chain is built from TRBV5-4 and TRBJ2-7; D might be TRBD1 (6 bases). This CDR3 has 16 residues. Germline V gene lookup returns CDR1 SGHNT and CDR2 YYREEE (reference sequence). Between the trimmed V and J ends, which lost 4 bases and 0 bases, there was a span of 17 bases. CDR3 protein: CASSPPTGNPSYEQYF. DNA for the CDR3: TGTGCCAGCAGCCCCCCAACAGGGAACCCCTCCTACGAGCAGTACTTC. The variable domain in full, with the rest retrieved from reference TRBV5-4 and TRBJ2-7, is ETGVTQSPTHLIKTRGQQVTLRCSSQSGHNTVSWYQQALGQGPQFIFQYYREEENGRGNFPPRFSGLQFPNYSSELNVNALELDDSALYLCASSPPTGNPSYEQYFGPGTRLTVT.

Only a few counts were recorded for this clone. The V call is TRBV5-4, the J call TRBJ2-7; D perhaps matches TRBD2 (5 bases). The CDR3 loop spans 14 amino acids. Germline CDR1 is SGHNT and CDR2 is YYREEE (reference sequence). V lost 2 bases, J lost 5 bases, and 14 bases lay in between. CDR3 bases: TGTGCCAGCAGCTTTAGATCTCCGGGAAACGAGCAGTACTTC. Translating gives CASSFRSPGNEQYF.

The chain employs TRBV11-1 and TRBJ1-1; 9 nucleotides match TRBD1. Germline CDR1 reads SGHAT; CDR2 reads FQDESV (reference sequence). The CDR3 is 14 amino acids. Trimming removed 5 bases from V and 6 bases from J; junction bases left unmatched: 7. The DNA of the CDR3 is TGTGCCAGCAGCAGGGGACAGGGAGGTTCTGAAGCTTTCTTT. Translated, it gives CASSRGQGGSEAFF.

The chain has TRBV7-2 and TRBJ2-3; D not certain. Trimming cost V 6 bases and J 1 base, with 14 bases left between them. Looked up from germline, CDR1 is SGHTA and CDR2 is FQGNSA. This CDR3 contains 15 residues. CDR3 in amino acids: CASRSRLGGTDTQYF. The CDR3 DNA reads TGTGCCAGCAGATCCAGACTTGGCGGCACAGATACGCAGTATTTT.

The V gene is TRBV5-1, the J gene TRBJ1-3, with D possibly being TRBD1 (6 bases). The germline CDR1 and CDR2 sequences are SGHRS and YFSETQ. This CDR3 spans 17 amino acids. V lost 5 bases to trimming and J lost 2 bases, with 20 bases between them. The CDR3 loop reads CASSESPGGPAGNTIYF. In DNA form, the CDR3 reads TGCGCCAGCAGTGAGAGCCCTGGGGGCCCAGCTGGAAACACCATATATTTT. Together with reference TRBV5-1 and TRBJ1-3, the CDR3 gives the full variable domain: KAGVTQTPRYLIKTRGQQVTLSCSPISGHRSVSWYQQTPGQGLQFLFEYFSETQRNKGNFPGRFSGRQFSNSRSEMNVSTLELGDSALYLCASSESPGGPAGNTIYFGEGSWLTVV.